The T cell receptor beta chain under discussion was sequenced for a study of T cell responses to AZD1222 COVID-19 vaccine. Study-level background: Second-dose intervals of approximately 4 or approximately 12 weeks were pooled.

Study-level results: Donors were mostly white British, more females; clonal diversity possibly underestimated. Baseline seropositives among AZD1222 recipients totaled only 6 or 7. Reports say nearly half of spike-specific TCRs go after unmutated variant regions.

As concerns this clone: Its antigen is not identified.

This table comes from immunoSEQ multiplex PCR, and its TCRdb copy is limited to in-frame clones, with some not included. The sample has approximately 94,000 clones; 80% to 90% are singletons. CDR1 is MNHEY, CDR2 SMNVEV, per germline (reference sequence). This CDR3 contains 13 residues. V lost 6 bases, J lost 7 bases, and 12 bases lay in between. The receptor was isolated from an adult in good health. This sequence joins TRBV27 and TRBJ2-2; D not resolved. This specimen consisted of peripheral blood, obtained on day 0 of AZD1222 vaccination. CDR3 DNA: TGTGCCAGCAGCCGCCTAGTGGGCGGGGAGCTGTTTTTT. Encoded protein: CASSRLVGGELFF.